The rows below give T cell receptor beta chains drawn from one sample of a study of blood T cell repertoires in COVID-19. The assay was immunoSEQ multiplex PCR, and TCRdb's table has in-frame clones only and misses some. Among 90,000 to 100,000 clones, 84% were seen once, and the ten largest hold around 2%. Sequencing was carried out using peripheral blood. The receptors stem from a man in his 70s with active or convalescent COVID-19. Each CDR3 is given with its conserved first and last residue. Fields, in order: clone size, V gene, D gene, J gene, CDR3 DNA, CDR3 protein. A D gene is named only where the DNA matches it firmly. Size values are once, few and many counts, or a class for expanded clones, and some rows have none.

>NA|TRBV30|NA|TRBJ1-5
TGTGCCTGGACTGTGGACACCAATCAGCCCCAGCATTTT
CAWTVDTNQPQHF
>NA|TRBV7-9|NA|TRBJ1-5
TGTGCCAGCAGCTTAGAGGGGTCGTCAAATCAGCCCCAGCATTTT
CASSLEGSSNQPQHF
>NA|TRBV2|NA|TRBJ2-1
TGTGCCAGCAGTGGAGGCTCCTACAATGAGCAGTTCTTC
CASSGGSYNEQFF
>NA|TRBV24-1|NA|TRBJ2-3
TGTGCCACCTCAGGGTCAGGGGATACGCAGTATTTT
CATSGSGDTQYF
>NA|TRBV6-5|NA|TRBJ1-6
TGTGCCAGCTCAGGCCGCTCCTATAATTCACCCCTCCACTTT
CASSGRSYNSPLHF
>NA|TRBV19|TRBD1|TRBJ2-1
TGTGCCAGTAGTTCCCAGGGACAGGGGGCCTACAATGAGCAGTTCTTC
CASSSQGQGAYNEQFF
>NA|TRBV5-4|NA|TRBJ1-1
TGTGCCAGCAGCTCGGAGGGTTACACTGAAGCTTTCTTT
CASSSEGYTEAFF
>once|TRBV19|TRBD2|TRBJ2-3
TGTGCCAGTAGTATACCGGGACTAGCGGGTGGAGATACGCAGTATTTT
CASSIPGLAGGDTQYF
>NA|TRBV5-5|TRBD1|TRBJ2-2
TGTGCCAGCAGACGTCCCGGGACAGATTACACCGGGGAGCTGTTTTTT
CASRRPGTDYTGELFF
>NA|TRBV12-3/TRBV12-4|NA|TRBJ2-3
TGTGCCAGCAGCATAAACCGGGCAGATACGCAGTATTTT
CASSINRADTQYF
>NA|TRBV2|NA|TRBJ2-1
TGTGCCAGCAGTGAAGCGGGGGGGCCCAACAATGAGCAGTTCTTC
CASSEAGGPNNEQFF
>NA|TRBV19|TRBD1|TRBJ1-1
TGTGCCAGTAGCCCATGGGACAGGGGGCCCAACACTGAAGCTTTCTTT
CASSPWDRGPNTEAFF
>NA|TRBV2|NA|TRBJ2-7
TGTGCCAGCACTAGGGACAACTACGAGCAGTACTTC
CASTRDNYEQYF
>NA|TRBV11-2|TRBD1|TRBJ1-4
TGTGCCAGCAGCTTATCTTACAGGGGGGATAATGAAAAACTGTTTTTT
CASSLSYRGDNEKLFF
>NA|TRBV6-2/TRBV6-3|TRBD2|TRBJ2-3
TGTGCCAGCAGTCTAGCGGGCACAGATACGCAGTATTTT
CASSLAGTDTQYF
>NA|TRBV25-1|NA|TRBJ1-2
TGTGCCAGCGGCCCGAGCCATCCGGGGTCTGGCTACACCTTC
CASGPSHPGSGYTF
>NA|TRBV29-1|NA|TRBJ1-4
TGCAGCGCCATCCTCCGGGGAAAACTGTTTTTT
CSAILRGKLFF
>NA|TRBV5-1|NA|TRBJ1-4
TGCGCCAGCAGCCCTAATACAGGGTGGTCAAAACTGTTTTTT
CASSPNTGWSKLFF
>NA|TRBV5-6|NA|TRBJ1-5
TGTGCCAGCAGCTTGGGCGGGAGGGTTGGCAATCAGCCCCAGCATTTT
CASSLGGRVGNQPQHF
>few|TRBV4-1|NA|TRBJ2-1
TGCGCCAGCAGCCAAGTACTAGAGATCCATGAGCAGTTCTTC
CASSQVLEIHEQFF
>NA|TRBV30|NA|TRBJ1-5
TGTGCCTGGGCTCAGGGAGGAGGTCAGCCCCAGCATTTT
CAWAQGGGQPQHF
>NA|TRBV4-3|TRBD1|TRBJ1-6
TGCGCCAGCAGCCTCGGGGACAGGGCTAATTCACCCCTCCACTTT
CASSLGDRANSPLHF
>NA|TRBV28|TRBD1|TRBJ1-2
TGTGCCAGCAGTTTAGACAGGGGCCGCTATGGCTACACCTTC
CASSLDRGRYGYTF
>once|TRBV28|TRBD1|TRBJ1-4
TGTGCCAGCACTACAGGGGATTATGAAAAACTGTTTTTT
CASTTGDYEKLFF
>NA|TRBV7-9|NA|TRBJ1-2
TGTGCCAGCAGCTCATTGGGGCAGGATTGGCACTATGGCTACACCTTC
CASSSLGQDWHYGYTF
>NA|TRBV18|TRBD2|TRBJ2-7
TGTGCCAGCTCGCACCCTAGCGGGGGTTACGAGCAGTACTTC
CASSHPSGGYEQYF
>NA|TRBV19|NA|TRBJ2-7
TGTGCCAGTAGTATGTCATGGAGGGGAAGTGGCTACGAGCAGTACTTC
CASSMSWRGSGYEQYF
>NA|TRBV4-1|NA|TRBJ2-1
TGCGCCAGCAGCCAAGAGGGACTCCTCAATGAGCAGTTCTTC
CASSQEGLLNEQFF
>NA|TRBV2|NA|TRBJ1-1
TGTGCCAGCAGTGAAGACAGAGATGAAGCTTTCTTT
CASSEDRDEAFF
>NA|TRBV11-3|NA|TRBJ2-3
TGTGCCAGCAGCTTAGATGGCAGGGCAGATACGCAGTATTTT
CASSLDGRADTQYF
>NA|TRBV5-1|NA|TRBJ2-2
TGCGCCAGCAGATGGACAAGTGCGAACACCGGGGAGCTGTTTTTT
CASRWTSANTGELFF
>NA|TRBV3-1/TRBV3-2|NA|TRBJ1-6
TGTGCCAGCAGCCAAGAAAGTCCAGGGAAGAATTCACCCCTCCACTTT
CASSQESPGKNSPLHF
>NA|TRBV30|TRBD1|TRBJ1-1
TGTGCCAGTAACTTCCGGGACAGGGTGAACACTGAAGCTTTCTTT
CASNFRDRVNTEAFF
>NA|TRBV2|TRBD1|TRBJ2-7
TGTGCCAGCAAGGGGCAGGGGGCGTCCTACGAGCAGTACTTC
CASKGQGASYEQYF
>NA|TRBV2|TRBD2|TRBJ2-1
TGTGCCAGCGGGACTAGCGGGGTGAGGGAACCCTACAATGAGCAGTTCTTC
CASGTSGVREPYNEQFF
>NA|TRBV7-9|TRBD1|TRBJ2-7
TGTGCCAGCAGACGGGACAGCTCCTACGAGCAGTACTTC
CASRRDSSYEQYF
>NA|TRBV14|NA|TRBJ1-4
TGTGCCAGCAGCCTCGGGCCGGGGGGCCGTGAAAAACTGTTTTTT
CASSLGPGGREKLFF
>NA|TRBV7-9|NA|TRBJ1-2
TGTGCCAGCAGTCTCGACAGCTATGGCTACACCTTC
CASSLDSYGYTF
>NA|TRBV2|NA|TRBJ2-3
TGTGCCAGCAGTGACAGGGTTGGGGCAGATACGCAGTATTTT
CASSDRVGADTQYF
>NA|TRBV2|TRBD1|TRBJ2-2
TGTGCCAGCAGTGAGCAGGGACAGACGAACACCGGGGAGCTGTTTTTT
CASSEQGQTNTGELFF
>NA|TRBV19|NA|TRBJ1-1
TGTGCCAGTAGTAGACAGTGGAACACTGAAGCTTTCTTT
CASSRQWNTEAFF
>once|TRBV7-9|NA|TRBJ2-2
TGTGCCAGCAGCTCGAGCGGAGGACGGACGAACACCGGGGAGCTGTTTTTT
CASSSSGGRTNTGELFF
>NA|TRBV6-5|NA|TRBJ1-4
TGTGCCAGTGAAACGGGGGGCACGACTAATGAAAAACTGTTTTTT
CASETGGTTNEKLFF
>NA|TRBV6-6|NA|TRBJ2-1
TGTGCCAGCAGGTCTCGGGGGGCCCTTTCCCATGAGCAGTTCTTC
CASRSRGALSHEQFF